This TCR beta chain was retrieved from a study of blood T cell repertoires in COVID-19. Study details: The origin of the acute and convalescent COVID-19 samples was the United States, Italy and Spain.

The CDR3 loop spans 15 amino acids. Between the trimmed V and J ends, which lost 0 bases and 3 bases, there was a span of 12 bases. In germline, CDR1 is MNHEY, CDR2 SVGAGI. In the authors' methods: Reference gene primer amplification yielded estimated nucleated cell counts. The table came from immunoSEQ multiplex PCR; TCRdb's copy has only in-frame clones and leaves some out. V and J calls and clone size follow that table, whereas D and trimming were derived from the DNA. This sample has 60,000 to 75,000 clones; around 85% occur once, and the top ten carry about 40%. The sequence was collected from a woman of 80 years or more with active or convalescent COVID-19. The rearrangement links TRBV6-5 to TRBJ2-7; the D gene is possibly TRBD2 (5 bases). The specimen was peripheral blood. The CDR3 DNA is TGTGCCAGCAGTTACTCCTCCTCGGGGTTCTACGAGCAGTACTTC. It encodes CASSYSSSGFYEQYF.